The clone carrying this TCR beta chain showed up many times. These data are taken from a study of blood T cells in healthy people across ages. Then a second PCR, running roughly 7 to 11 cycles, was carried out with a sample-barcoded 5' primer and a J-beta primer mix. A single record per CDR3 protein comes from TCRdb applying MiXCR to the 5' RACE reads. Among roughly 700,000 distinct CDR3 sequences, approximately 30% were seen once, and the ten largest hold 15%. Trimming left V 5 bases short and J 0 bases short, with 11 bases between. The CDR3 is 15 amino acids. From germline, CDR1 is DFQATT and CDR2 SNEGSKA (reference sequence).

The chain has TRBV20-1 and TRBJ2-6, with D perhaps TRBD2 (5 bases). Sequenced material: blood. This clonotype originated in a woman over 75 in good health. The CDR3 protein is CSAATGYSGANVLTF. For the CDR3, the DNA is TGCAGTGCTGCTACGGGGTACTCTGGGGCCAACGTCCTGACTTTC.